The source of this T cell receptor (beta chain) is a study of tumor and adjacent non-tumor tissue in lung cancer. For the study at large: Patients were aged roughly 30 to 76, about 10 men and about 5 women, stage I to III. On average, productive TCRbeta reads reached about 4.2 million per sample.

The library came from three nested PCR rounds adapted from ARM-PCR protocols. TCRdb recomputed calls from the multiplex PCR reads with MiXCR, one row per CDR3 protein. The sample carries 130,000 or so distinct CDR3 sequences, around three fifths recorded once. Study-wide findings and caveats: Normal lung showed higher cumulative top 100 clone frequency than tumor.

This clonotype was recorded a few times. What it recognizes is unknown. The CDR3 loop spans 15 amino acids. Trimming stripped 5 bases from V and 6 bases from J, with 16 bases between. The template was RNA from unsorted bulk tissue. Donors were chemotherapy-naive, newly diagnosed lung cancer surgical patients in China, August–November 2014. The sequence derives from a man aged 25-45 years with non-small cell lung cancer. This chain uses TRBV12-3 or TRBV12-4 with TRBJ2-2; unclear D gene. Sequencing input: lung tumor tissue. The CDR3, as DNA: TGTGCCAGCAGTCCCCTGGCAGCCACCTCCGGGGAGCTGTTTTTT. This gives the protein CASSPLAATSGELFF.